This T cell receptor beta chain is from a study of tumor-infiltrating lymphocytes in primary liver carcinoma. Study details: Men as well as women, aged 30 to 69 years, made up the patients. Staging placed the tumors at T1-T3 N0M0, and they measured about 4 to 10 cm across. Per sample, productive TCRbeta reads numbered roughly 3.5 to 7.5 million, similar across tissue types.

The template, around 520 ng total RNA, yielded TCR beta cDNA made with a constant-region primer. Three nested multiplex PCR rounds, a slightly modified ARM-PCR, produced the libraries for TCR beta. In the first two PCR rounds, TRBV1-TRBV30 forward primers were paired with a C-beta reverse primer, and each round lasted roughly 10 cycles. Each CDR3 protein gets one entry after TCRdb re-called the multiplex PCR reads with MiXCR. The sample records about 310,000 distinct CDR3 sequences, 58% being singletons. Germline V gene lookup returns CDR1 MNHEY and CDR2 SVGAGI. The CDR3 spans 14 residues. With 7 bases removed from V and 8 bases from J, the gap between germline ends came to 18 bases. RNA isolated from unsorted whole blood supplied the blood RNA, with germline DNA also extracted.

This receptor was identified in a woman between 25 and 40 years old with primary liver carcinoma and hepatitis B virus infection. The chain has TRBV6-5 and TRBJ2-1; the D call may be TRBD1 or TRBD2 (6 bases each). The sequenced material came from peripheral blood. CDR3 in DNA: TGTGCCAGCAAGAGACGACAGGAGGGTGATGAGCAGTTCTTC. Its translation is CASKRRQEGDEQFF.